These 28 T cell receptor beta chains were sequenced from one sample in a study of blood T cell repertoires in COVID-19. Generated by immunoSEQ multiplex PCR, the TCRdb table keeps only in-frame clones and is missing some. The repertoire includes 80,000 to 100,000 clones, around 90% of them detected once, and around 2.9% sits in the top ten. Sequenced: peripheral blood. The source is a woman aged 45-60 years with active or convalescent COVID-19.

The gene calls are TRBV27 and TRBJ1-5, with D possibly being TRBD1 (6 bases). The CDR3 runs 15 residues. The ends were cut back, 0 bases at V and 1 base at J, with 7 bases in the middle. Germline CDR1 MNHEY, CDR2 SMNVEV (reference sequence). CDR3 sequence (DNA): TGTGCCAGCAGTTTATCGGGGGCGAGCAATCAGCCCCAGCATTTT. Translating it yields CASSLSGASNQPQHF.

This clone was observed a few times. The chain recombines TRBV19 with TRBJ1-5; D call uncertain. The CDR3 is made up of 14 amino acids. V was trimmed by 4 bases and J by 1 base, leaving 8 bases between them. Germline loops: CDR1 LNHDA, CDR2 SQIVND (reference sequence). The CDR3 is CASSTGGSNQPQHF. The CDR3 nucleotides are TGTGCCAGTAGTACCGGCGGGAGCAATCAGCCCCAGCATTTT. Variable domain in full (rest from reference TRBV19 and TRBJ1-5): DGGITQSPKYLFRKEGQNVTLSCEQNLNHDAMYWYRQDPGQGLRLIYYSQIVNDFQKGDIAEGYSVSREKKESFPLTVTSAQKNPTAFYLCASSTGGSNQPQHFGDGTRLSIL.

The rearrangement uses TRBV7-9 and TRBJ2-3; 8 bases line up with TRBD2. CDR1 is SEHNR and CDR2 is FQNEAQ in the germline V gene (reference sequence). The length of the CDR3 is 11 residues. V trimming: 4 bases; J trimming: 15 bases; junction bases outside the gene matches: 6. CDR3 protein: CASSYQRETYF. CDR3 sequence (DNA): TGTGCCAGCAGCTACCAGCGGGAGACATATTTT.

J is TRBJ1-1 and V is TRBV27; D unresolved. Trimming took 5 bases from V and 9 from J, leaving 16 bases between them. The CDR3 has 13 residues. Germline CDR1 reads MNHEY; CDR2 reads SMNVEV (reference sequence). For the CDR3, the DNA is TGTGCCAGCAGTCCCACGACACGGACTCAAGCTTTCTTT. It codes for CASSPTTRTQAFF.

V is TRBV30 and J is TRBJ2-4; D remains unclear. Germline values: CDR1 GTSNPN, CDR2 SVGIG (reference sequence). V shed 4 bases and J shed 0 bases, with 22 bases lying between them. The CDR3 has 18 amino acids. Here the CDR3 reads CAWNLGSANPLAKNIQYF. Here the CDR3 DNA reads TGTGCCTGGAATCTCGGCAGCGCAAACCCACTAGCCAAAAACATTCAGTACTTC.

The V gene is TRBV2, the J gene TRBJ2-3, with 8 nucleotides matching TRBD2. V trimming: 8 bases; J trimming: 0 bases; junction bases outside the gene matches: 4. Germline CDR1 SNHLY, CDR2 FYNNEI. The length of the CDR3 is 14 residues. The CDR3 loop reads CASRTGGSTDTQYF. In DNA form, the CDR3 reads TGTGCCAGCCGGACGGGGGGGAGCACAGATACGCAGTATTTT.

The chain combines TRBV9 with TRBJ2-1; 9 bases are a match to TRBD2. J was trimmed by 9 bases and V by 4 bases; bases with no gene match: 8. The CDR3 has 14 amino acids. Germline CDR1 reads SGDLS; CDR2 reads YYNGEE. Here the CDR3 DNA reads TGTGCCAGCAGCCCCTTCGGACTAGCGTCTGAGCAGTTCTTC. Its protein is CASSPFGLASEQFF. Drawing the rest from reference TRBV9 and TRBJ2-1, the complete variable domain is DSGVTQTPKHLITATGQRVTLRCSPRSGDLSVYWYQQSLDQGLQFLIQYYNGEERAKGNILERFSAQQFPDLHSELNLSSLELGDSALYFCASSPFGLASEQFFGPGTRLTVL.

This chain joins TRBV7-2 and TRBJ2-5; 8 bases match TRBD1. V lost 1 base, J lost 3 bases, and 7 bases stayed unmatched. The V gene's germline CDR1 is SGHTA and CDR2 FQGNSA. The CDR3 is made up of 16 amino acids. The CDR3 spells CASSLVQGAYEETQYF. In DNA, the CDR3 is TGTGCCAGCAGCTTAGTCCAGGGGGCCTATGAAGAGACCCAGTACTTC.

The CDR3 reads CASSELAALPNEQFF. The CDR3, as DNA: TGTGCCAGCAGCGAACTAGCGGCCCTTCCCAATGAGCAGTTCTTC. The chain has TRBV9 and TRBJ2-1; 8 bases agree with TRBD2. Germline V gene lookup returns CDR1 SGDLS and CDR2 YYNGEE. V shed 3 bases, J shed 6 bases, and the junction held 8 bases outside the gene matches. The CDR3 runs 15 residues.

The chain couples TRBV7-2 to TRBJ2-5; D is possibly TRBD2 (5 bases). This CDR3 is built from 13 residues. V was pared by 2 bases and J by 3 bases, with 7 bases between. Germline loops: CDR1 SGHTA, CDR2 FQGNSA. The CDR3 reads CASSLKREETQYF. CDR3 coding DNA: TGTGCCAGCAGCTTAAAGAGGGAAGAGACCCAGTACTTC.

The rearrangement joins TRBV3-1 (or the pseudogene TRBV3-2) to TRBJ1-5; unclear D gene. V was cut by 0 bases and J by 3 bases, with 15 bases left in between. Looked up from germline, CDR1 is LGHDT and CDR2 is YNNKEL (reference sequence). This CDR3 is built from 17 residues. CDR3 in DNA: TGTGCCAGCAGCCAAGATTTCGGGGTCGAGGTCAATCAGCCCCAGCATTTT. Its protein product is CASSQDFGVEVNQPQHF.

V is TRBV10-3 and J is TRBJ2-3; D gene unclear. The CDR3 consists of 12 residues. CDR1 is ENHRY and CDR2 is SYGVKD in the germline V gene. The V gene lost 7 bases and the J gene lost 3 bases, with 8 bases spanning the gap. For the CDR3, the DNA is TGTGCCATCACCCCGACTACAGATACGCAGTATTTT. As protein: CAITPTTDTQYF.

The V call is TRBV5-4, the J call TRBJ2-3; 7 bases map to TRBD1. Germline V gene lookup returns CDR1 SGHNT and CDR2 YYREEE (reference sequence). This CDR3 has 15 residues. V gave up 0 bases and J gave up 6 bases; unmatched junction bases: 7. As DNA, the CDR3 is TGTGCCAGCAGCTTGGGAGGACAGGCCGGGGATACGCAGTATTTT. Protein: CASSLGGQAGDTQYF.

The chain joins TRBV4-1 to TRBJ1-1; D may be TRBD1 (5 bases). Trimming shortened V by 0 bases and J by 5 bases, and 10 bases separated the two germline ends. The CDR3 sequence is 14 residues long. Germline CDR1 is MGHRA and CDR2 is YSYEKL. The CDR3: CASSQDQGRTEAFF. The CDR3 DNA reads as TGCGCCAGCAGCCAAGACCAGGGCAGGACTGAAGCTTTCTTT.

V is TRBV5-1 and J is TRBJ2-7; 9 bases are a match to TRBD1. V lost 5 bases to trimming and J lost 0 bases; unmatched junction nucleotides: 6. The CDR3 is 15 residues long. Germline V gene sequence: CDR1 SGHRS, CDR2 YFSETQ. Here the CDR3 DNA reads TGCGCCAGCAGTTCTTGGACAGGGGTCTCCTACGAGCAGTACTTC. This gives the protein CASSSWTGVSYEQYF.

The genes are TRBV30 and TRBJ2-7; D call uncertain. The V gene lost 0 bases and the J gene lost 0 bases, with 6 bases spanning the gap. The germline V gene encodes CDR1 GTSNPN and CDR2 SVGIG (reference sequence). The CDR3 sequence is 13 residues long. CDR3 bases: TGTGCCTGGAGTGTCATGAGCTCCTACGAGCAGTACTTC. Protein: CAWSVMSSYEQYF.

The chain joins TRBV7-9 to TRBJ2-7; tentatively, D is TRBD1 (5 bases). The CDR3 totals 14 residues. Germline-derived CDR1 and CDR2 are SEHNR and FQNEAQ (reference sequence). V lost 6 bases and J lost 2, with 14 bases in between. CDR3 DNA sequence: TGTGCCAGCAGTCCGACGGACAAAGCCTACGAGCAGTACTTC. This encodes CASSPTDKAYEQYF.

This chain joins TRBV6-2 or TRBV6-3 and TRBJ1-3, with 7 bases fitting TRBD1. V shed 2 bases, J shed 4 bases, and the junction held 14 bases outside the gene matches. The CDR3 is 18 amino acids. Per the germline V gene, CDR1 is MNHEY and CDR2 is SVGEGT. In nucleotides, the CDR3 is TGTGCCAGCAGTTACAGGCTATGGGACAGCGGATCCGGAAACACCATATATTTT. Residues: CASSYRLWDSGSGNTIYF.

The rearrangement links TRBV7-9 to TRBJ2-2; 14 nucleotides agree with TRBD2. Germline V CDR1 and CDR2: SEHNR, FQNEAQ (reference sequence). This CDR3 has 16 residues. V lost 3 bases, J lost 7 bases, and 4 bases stayed unmatched. The CDR3 DNA follows: TGTGCCAGCAGCTTGACTAGCGGGGGGGACGGCGGGGAGCTGTTTTTT. This sequence encodes CASSLTSGGDGGELFF. The whole variable domain, remainder taken from reference TRBV7-9 and TRBJ2-2, is DTGVSQNPRHKITKRGQNVTFRCDPISEHNRLYWYRQTLGQGPEFLTYFQNEAQLEKSRLLSDRFSAERPKGSFSTLEIQRTEQGDSAMYLCASSLTSGGDGGELFFGEGSRLTVL.

The CDR3 region has the DNA TGTGCCAGCAGCTCACCGGGACTCCTATCCTACGAGCAGTACTTC. Residues: CASSSPGLLSYEQYF. This chain connects TRBV5-4 to TRBJ2-7, with D perhaps TRBD2 (6 bases). The CDR3 runs to 15 residues. V lost 3 bases, J lost 1 base, and 14 bases lay in between. Germline assignment: CDR1 SGHNT and CDR2 YYREEE (reference sequence).

This rearrangement joins TRBV6-5 to TRBJ1-2; D is ambiguous. The germline gives CDR1 MNHEY, CDR2 SVGAGI. Trimming shortened V by 2 bases and J by 0 bases, and 7 bases separated the two germline ends. The CDR3 runs to 14 residues. As DNA, the CDR3 is TGTGCCAGCAGTTACGGGAGAGCTAACTATGGCTACACCTTC. This encodes CASSYGRANYGYTF.

The V call is TRBV9, the J call TRBJ2-3; D is perhaps TRBD2 (6 bases). V was clipped by 3 bases and J by 7 bases, with 12 bases between them. The germline V gene has CDR1 SGDLS and CDR2 YYNGEE. The CDR3 spans 13 residues. CDR3 coding DNA: TGTGCCAGCAGCGCCCGGGGGAGTAATACGCAGTATTTT. This encodes CASSARGSNTQYF.

This clone has just one count. This chain links TRBV19 with TRBJ1-2; no reliable D call. V lost 5 bases, J lost 4 bases, and 20 bases lay in between. The CDR3 has 16 residues. Germline V gives CDR1 LNHDA, CDR2 SQIVND (reference sequence). This CDR3 reads CASSPGGRERGYGYTF. CDR3 coding DNA: TGTGCCAGTAGTCCAGGCGGGCGGGAAAGAGGCTATGGCTACACCTTC.

The chain joins TRBV12-2 to TRBJ1-4; the DNA was not compared with TRBD1, the D call given in the table. TRBV12-2 is shown as a pseudogene. This CDR3 spans 15 amino acids. The chain's CDR3 is CASRPGHDRDEKLFF. The CDR3 DNA reads as TGTGCAAGTCGCCCAGGACACGACAGGGATGAAAAACTGTTTTTT.

Note on this clone: Additional DNA sequences in this sample encode the identical CDR3. The chain uses TRBV12-3 or TRBV12-4 and TRBJ1-1; possibly TRBD1 for D (5 bases). V was shortened by 2 bases and J by 5 bases, with 9 bases between the two germline ends. The CDR3 spans 13 residues. The CDR3 nucleotides are TGTGCCAGCAGTTTACAGGGTGGAACTGAAGCTTTCTTT. It yields the protein CASSLQGGTEAFF.

J is TRBJ2-5 and V is TRBV7-9; possibly TRBD1 for D (5 bases). This CDR3 region has 14 residues. The germline V gene encodes CDR1 SEHNR and CDR2 FQNEAQ (reference sequence). Trimming removed 5 bases from V and 5 bases from J, with 15 bases in between. The DNA for the CDR3 is TGTGCCAGCAGCCCCCTGGGCCCAGGGGAGACCCAGTACTTC. Amino acid sequence: CASSPLGPGETQYF.

For this clone: Germline and junction disagree at one end, which may indicate a read error. V is TRBV7-3 and J is TRBJ2-1; D is possibly TRBD1 or TRBD2 (5 bases each). Germline CDR1 is SGHTA and CDR2 is FQGTGA. This CDR3 has 14 residues. Here the CDR3 reads CASSVTGTGNEQFF. As DNA, the CDR3 is TGTGCCAGCAGCGTAACAGGCACGGGGAATGAGCAGTTCTTC.

The rearrangement uses TRBV7-8 and TRBJ1-1, with 7 bases identical to TRBD1. There are 16 residues in the CDR3. Germline V gives CDR1 SGHVS, CDR2 FQNEAQ. V lost 1 base to trimming and J lost 4 bases; unmatched junction nucleotides: 9. CDR3 in DNA: TGTGCCAGCAGCTTAGATCGGGACAGATCGGGCACTGAAGCTTTCTTT. It codes for CASSLDRDRSGTEAFF.